This T cell receptor beta chain emerged from a study of neurological immune-mediated disorders (dated by TCRdb to about 2019). For context, the study as a whole: Of the roughly 34 multiple sclerosis patients, some 31 had relapsing-remitting MS and 3 had secondary progressive MS. Peripheral blood TCR-beta repertoires from HTLV-I-associated myelopathy (HAM/TSP) patients, multiple sclerosis patients and healthy controls were compared by UMI-based sequencing. Alongside PBMC samples, the set of some 100 TCR-beta libraries contained longitudinal samples, technical triplicates, and paired CD4+ and CD8+ T-cell subsets that had been sorted. Of the roughly 68 subjects in the cohort, some 14 were HAM/TSP patients, some 34 were multiple sclerosis patients, and around 20 were healthy controls.

For the unsorted PBMC libraries, 2 million PBMCs were stored in RNAlater at -80 degrees C until RNA extraction and were used to generate the libraries. The multiple sclerosis patients were enrolled in a US clinical protocol that used magnetic resonance imaging to evaluate disease progression. Peripheral blood underwent Ficoll-Hypaque density gradient centrifugation to isolate PBMCs, which were then cryopreserved in liquid nitrogen. Broader findings and caveats from the paper: TCR clonal expansion was highest in HAM/TSP patients and lowest in MS patients, with MS patients falling below even healthy controls. No identical CDR3 amino acid sequences were found to be shared among expanded clones across subjects, suggesting that TCR-beta repertoires were private in all groups. The MS cluster showed no association with clinical or MRI features, and the authors stated that larger cohorts are needed. Repertoires from 18 of 34 MS patients were grouped by phylogenetic analysis into a cluster of related CDR3 sequences, suggesting a possible repertoire-level signature.

cDNA was synthesized by template-switch 5'RACE using a primer with a 10-nucleotide random unique molecular identifier that tagged each TCR transcript. Each sequencing run produced over 190 million TCR-beta sequences covering 15-18 subjects. The RNeasy kit was used to extract total RNA. Using the KAPA Real-time Library Amplification kit, TCR-beta VDJ regions were amplified with primers for the TCR constant region and the 5'RACE anchor. A first PCR added sample indexes and Illumina adaptors, after which a second PCR increased the library yield. After Ampure bead purification, the TCR product of roughly 650 bp was size-selected on a 2% E-gel SizeSelection system. Before pooling, library quality was assessed on a Bioanalyzer, concentration was determined with Qubit, and library quantification was performed with the Kapa Library Quantification kit. Paired-end 2 x 150 bp sequencing of the libraries was performed on an Illumina HiSeq 2500. To increase sequence diversity, roughly 24-31% phiX was spiked into each library pool. The published analysis was carried out like this. Quality-filtered reads were processed with the UMI-based MiGEC pipeline, which removed over 85% of raw TCR sequences during error correction. VDJ genes were aligned to IMGT germline references, and clonotypes were defined by unique CDR3 amino acid sequence plus V-J genes. VDJtools evaluated clonal expansion, Shannon diversity and CDR3 relatedness (CalcPairwiseDistances, ClusterSamples); CLCbio workbench built phylogenetic trees. Expanded clones were defined as having at least 8 unique UMIs, based on coefficient-of-variation modelling across technical triplicates. Using fastp at Q25 and MiXCR, TCRdb reprocessed the public reads and kept productive beta chains. Duplicate CDR3 protein sequences are folded into a single record with the most common DNA and genes. TCRdb's processing, not the study's, gives the V and J calls here. This sample gives under 60,000 distinct CDR3 sequences in total; approximately 3.3% of them show up just once. The ten largest account for approximately 6.3% of the sample.

CDR1 and CDR2 were assigned from the germline V gene as SGHTA and FQGNSA. Trimmed from V: 1 base; trimmed from J: 0 bases; junction bases lacking a gene match: 2. The CDR3 runs 15 amino acids, cysteine and phenylalanine included. Of the read, only the CDR3 DNA is kept; its 45 bases are in frame from base 1. This clonotype was found many times. Its antigen has not been determined. Base qualities are not at hand, and no much larger clone is one base apart. The sequence was obtained from a man aged 35-49 years with multiple sclerosis. Sequenced input: PBMCs. The rearrangement combines TRBV7-2 with TRBJ2-7, with TRBD1 matching 8 junction bases. Read as DNA, the sequence is TGTGCCAGCAGCTTAGGACAGGGGAGCTCCTACGAGCAGTACTTC. Its product reads: CASSLGQGSSYEQYF.